The next 28 T cell receptor beta chains were all read from a single sample in a study of cytomegalovirus exposure and HLA in healthy donors. Profiled with immunoSEQ multiplex PCR; TCRdb holds only in-frame clones, not every one. This table has 150,000 to 200,000 clones, approximately 96% appearing once. Sequenced input: PBMCs. The receptors were sampled from a woman aged 18-29 years in good health and CMV-seronegative.

In this sample, this clone turned up once. The chain links TRBV11-2 to TRBJ1-2; D possibly corresponds to TRBD1 (5 bases). CDR1 is SGHAT, CDR2 FQNNGV, per germline. The CDR3 spans 13 residues. The V gene lost 5 bases and the J gene lost 8 bases, with 15 bases spanning the gap. In nucleotides, the CDR3 is TGTGCCAGCAGCCCAGGGACTCGCTTCGGCTACACCTTC. Its translation is CASSPGTRFGYTF.

The chain joins TRBV4-3 to TRBJ1-5, with no clear D. Trimming shortened V by 0 bases and J by 5 bases, and 11 bases separated the two germline ends. The CDR3 totals 15 residues. The germline gives CDR1 LGHNA, CDR2 YSLEER. CDR3 DNA: TGCGCCAGCAGCCAAGAAGAGAGCGGAGATCAGCCCCAGCATTTT. It yields the protein CASSQEESGDQPQHF.

The chain links TRBV14 to TRBJ2-3, with 7 nucleotides matching TRBD2. Trimming cost V 2 bases and J 6 bases; bases outside gene matches: 2. Germline V gene sequence: CDR1 SGHDN, CDR2 FVKESK. CDR3 length: 13 residues. The CDR3 region has the DNA TGTGCCAGCAGCCAAAACGGGGGGGATACGCAGTATTTT. Residues: CASSQNGGDTQYF.

The genes are TRBV5-8 and TRBJ1-5; possibly TRBD1 for D (6 bases). From germline, CDR1 is SGHTS and CDR2 YDEGEE. V lost 1 base and J 2 bases, leaving 16 bases between the germline ends. CDR3 length equals 17 residues. CDR3 loop: CASSLRSQGSGNQPQHF. CDR3 sequence (DNA): TGTGCCAGCAGCTTGCGGTCTCAGGGGAGCGGCAATCAGCCCCAGCATTTT.

The V call is TRBV27, the J call TRBJ1-4; a weak D match, TRBD1 (5 bases). From germline, CDR1 is MNHEY and CDR2 SMNVEV (reference sequence). The V end was cut by 6 bases, the J end by 0 bases, with 11 bases between. This CDR3 comprises 15 residues. CDR3 sequence: CASRSWGATNEKLFF. The CDR3 nucleotides read TGTGCCAGCAGATCTTGGGGGGCAACTAATGAAAAACTGTTTTTT.

The CDR3 sequence: CASAQTSGGAYEQYF. The CDR3 DNA reads TGTGCCAGCGCTCAGACTAGCGGGGGGGCTTACGAGCAGTACTTC. This chain uses TRBV6-1 with TRBJ2-7; the match to TRBD2 covers 14 bases. The germline gives CDR1 MNHNS, CDR2 SASEGT. The CDR3 spans 15 residues. V gave up 8 bases and J gave up 4 bases; unmatched junction bases: 7.

V gene TRBV6-6 combines with J gene TRBJ1-1; D gene uncertain. From germline, CDR1 is MNHNY and CDR2 SVGAGI (reference sequence). There are 16 residues in the CDR3. The ends were cut back, 0 bases at V and 2 bases at J, with 13 bases in the middle. CDR3 sequence: CASSYSITLGNTEAFF. DNA of the CDR3: TGTGCCAGCAGTTACTCGATCACGCTAGGAAACACTGAAGCTTTCTTT.

The genes are TRBV27 and TRBJ1-2; maybe TRBD1 (5 bases). Trimming shortened V by 5 bases and J by 8 bases, and 18 bases separated the two germline ends. This CDR3 is built from 14 residues. Germline assignment: CDR1 MNHEY and CDR2 SMNVEV (reference sequence). The CDR3 protein is CASSPLGQGGGYTF. In nucleotides, the CDR3 is TGTGCCAGCAGTCCCTTGGGCCAGGGTGGGGGCTACACCTTC.

This chain uses TRBV27 with TRBJ2-3; D may be TRBD2 (6 bases). The CDR3 loop spans 14 amino acids. CDR1 is MNHEY, CDR2 SMNVEV, per germline (reference sequence). V lost 10 bases, J lost 3 bases, and 17 bases lay in between. The CDR3 nucleotides are TGTGCCACCAGCCAACTAGCTTGGACAGATACGCAGTATTTT. It translates to CATSQLAWTDTQYF.

The V and J genes are TRBV5-1 and TRBJ2-7; D is perhaps TRBD1 (5 bases). Germline CDR1 SGHRS, CDR2 YFSETQ. CDR3 length: 13 residues. Between the trimmed V and J ends, which lost 5 bases and 3 bases, there was a span of 12 bases. The CDR3 sequence: CASRYTQGYEQYF. CDR3 coding DNA: TGCGCCAGCAGATATACTCAGGGCTACGAGCAGTACTTC.

The chain links TRBV2 to TRBJ1-2; maybe TRBD1 (6 bases). Germline CDR1 is SNHLY and CDR2 is FYNNEI. V lost 5 bases and J 2 bases, leaving 12 bases between the germline ends. This CDR3 region has 14 residues. The CDR3 sequence is CASSPDRLNYGYTF. The CDR3 coding sequence is TGTGCCAGCAGTCCCGACAGGTTAAACTATGGCTACACCTTC.

The chain carries TRBV18 and TRBJ2-1; 8 nucleotides line up with TRBD2. Germline loops: CDR1 KGHSH, CDR2 LQKENI. With V trimmed by 3 bases and J by 1 base, 5 bases remained unmatched. CDR3 length: 16 amino acids. In DNA, the CDR3 is TGTGCCAGCTCACCGCCGGGACTAGGGTCCTACAATGAGCAGTTCTTC. Its translation: CASSPPGLGSYNEQFF.

The chain carries TRBV9 and TRBJ2-1, with a possible D match to TRBD2 (6 bases). Trimming shortened V by 4 bases and J by 6 bases, and 14 bases separated the two germline ends. Germline V gene lookup returns CDR1 SGDLS and CDR2 YYNGEE. This CDR3 is 14 amino acids long. CDR3 residues: CASSRDSFSNEQFF. The DNA of the CDR3 is TGTGCCAGCAGCCGGGACTCCTTCTCCAATGAGCAGTTCTTC.

The chain employs TRBV5-4 and TRBJ2-7, with D perhaps TRBD1 (5 bases). This CDR3 comprises 15 residues. CDR1 and CDR2 from the germline V gene are SGHNT and YYREEE (reference sequence). Trimming stripped 0 bases from V and 6 bases from J, with 16 bases between. CDR3 protein: CASSLEGSGASEQYF. CDR3 nucleotides: TGTGCCAGCAGCTTGGAGGGCAGTGGGGCCTCCGAGCAGTACTTC.

The chain has TRBV2 and TRBJ2-1, with TRBD2 identical over 9 bases. V dropped 9 bases and J dropped 8; count of bases not matched to a gene: 11. Germline assignment: CDR1 SNHLY and CDR2 FYNNEI. This CDR3 is 14 amino acids long. CDR3 sequence reads: CARTTGTSFDEQFF. In DNA form, the CDR3 reads TGTGCCAGAACTACCGGGACTAGCTTCGATGAGCAGTTCTTC.

This clone was seen a single time. The V call is TRBV6-5, the J call TRBJ2-6; tentatively, D is TRBD2 (6 bases). The germline V gene encodes CDR1 MNHEY and CDR2 SVGAGI. This CDR3 has 15 residues. CDR3: CATDRAGIGANVLTF. The CDR3 DNA reads TGTGCTACCGACCGGGCGGGGATCGGGGCCAACGTCCTGACTTTC.

This chain links TRBV5-1 with TRBJ2-2; tentatively, D is TRBD1 (6 bases). V was cut by 4 bases and J by 1 base, with 11 bases left in between. The CDR3 covers 15 residues. Germline V CDR1 and CDR2: SGHRS, YFSETQ. CDR3 sequence reads: CASSVGTLNTGELFF. The CDR3 bases are TGCGCCAGCAGCGTCGGGACACTGAACACCGGGGAGCTGTTTTTT.

V usage is TRBV7-8 and J usage is TRBJ2-3, with 7 bases identical to TRBD1. The CDR3 length is 16 residues. V dropped 1 base and J dropped 1; count of bases not matched to a gene: 5. Germline loops: CDR1 SGHVS, CDR2 FQNEAQ. CDR3 in amino acids: CASSLVTGKGTDTQYF. The CDR3 region has the DNA TGTGCCAGCAGCTTAGTGACAGGGAAGGGCACAGATACGCAGTATTTT.

This chain uses TRBV7-2 with TRBJ1-2; 7 positions match TRBD1. The CDR3 loop spans 18 amino acids. Losses at the gene ends were 5 bases for V and 7 bases for J; bases not matched to a gene: 22. The germline CDR1 and CDR2 sequences are SGHTA and FQGNSA. CDR3 in amino acids: CASSEYTGVNPFSSGYTF. In DNA form, the CDR3 reads TGTGCCAGCAGCGAATATACAGGGGTGAACCCCTTCTCCAGTGGCTACACCTTC.

The V call is TRBV18, the J call TRBJ2-7; D gene unclear. Germline V gene sequence: CDR1 KGHSH, CDR2 LQKENI. V was cut by 2 bases and J by 3 bases, with 8 bases left in between. The CDR3 is 13 residues long. CDR3 sequence: CASSPKAGYEQYF. Here the CDR3 DNA reads TGTGCCAGCTCACCAAAGGCAGGCTACGAGCAGTACTTC. Filled out from reference TRBV18 and TRBJ2-7, the complete variable domain reads NAGVMQNPRHLVRRRGQEARLRCSPMKGHSHVYWYRQLPEEGLKFMVYLQKENIIDESGMPKERFSAEFPKEGPSILRIQQVVRGDSAAYFCASSPKAGYEQYFGPGTRLTVT.

This chain connects TRBV10-3 to TRBJ2-3; D unresolved. CDR1 ENHRY and CDR2 SYGVKD come from the germline V gene. V lost 2 bases to trimming and J lost 5 bases, with 8 bases between them. This CDR3 spans 13 amino acids. The CDR3 loop reads CAISETNLDTQYF. CDR3 in DNA: TGTGCCATCAGTGAGACTAACCTAGATACGCAGTATTTT.

V is TRBV6-5 and J is TRBJ1-2, with 7 bases aligning to TRBD1. J gave up 0 bases and V 7 bases, and 8 bases lay outside the gene matches. CDR1 is MNHEY, CDR2 SVGAGI, per germline. There are 15 residues in the CDR3. This chain's CDR3 is CASTGSGQTNYGYTF. In DNA, the CDR3 is TGTGCCAGCACCGGCTCGGGACAGACTAACTATGGCTACACCTTC.

The gene calls are TRBV4-1 and TRBJ1-2, with 8 bases identical to TRBD1. Per germline, CDR1 MGHRA and CDR2 YSYEKL. This CDR3 is built from 14 residues. V lost 4 bases and J lost 5; bases outside the gene matches: 6. The CDR3 here is CASSPGQGGYGYTF. In nucleotides, the CDR3 is TGCGCCAGCAGCCCAGGACAGGGTGGGTATGGCTACACCTTC.

The CDR3 bases are TGTGCCAGCTCACCAGGGCAGTCCGGGAACACCGGGGAGCTGTTTTTT. Translating gives CASSPGQSGNTGELFF. V is TRBV18 and J is TRBJ2-2; D ambiguous. V lost 2 bases and J lost 1, with 11 bases in between. The CDR3 has 16 residues. The germline V gene has CDR1 KGHSH and CDR2 LQKENI.

The chain recombines TRBV4-1 with TRBJ2-3; D may be TRBD2 (6 bases). In germline, CDR1 is MGHRA, CDR2 YSYEKL. Trimming shortened V by 1 base and J by 1 base, and 12 bases separated the two germline ends. CDR3 size: 16 residues. The CDR3 nucleotides are TGCGCCAGCAGCCAAGTACGGGACTCGCGCACAGATACGCAGTATTTT. This gives the protein CASSQVRDSRTDTQYF.

The J gene is TRBJ1-2, the V gene TRBV2; D might be TRBD1 (6 bases). The CDR3 contains 13 residues. Germline V gives CDR1 SNHLY, CDR2 FYNNEI. Trimming cost V 1 base and J 7 bases, with 10 bases left between them. The CDR3 nucleotides read TGTGCCAGCAGTGAAGGGCAGGGGTTTGGCTACACCTTC. Translated, it gives CASSEGQGFGYTF.

This chain connects TRBV5-1 to TRBJ1-1; TRBD1 agrees at 7 bases. Trimming cost V 4 bases and J 4 bases; bases outside gene matches: 7. Germline V gene lookup returns CDR1 SGHRS and CDR2 YFSETQ. The CDR3 sequence is 14 residues long. CDR3 nucleotides: TGCGCCAGCAGCGCCAGACAGGGAAGCACTGAAGCTTTCTTT. It yields the protein CASSARQGSTEAFF.

The chain carries TRBV11-2 and TRBJ1-2; D is possibly TRBD1 (5 bases). V was pared by 5 bases and J by 2 bases, with 15 bases between. The CDR3 loop spans 15 amino acids. CDR1 SGHAT and CDR2 FQNNGV come from the germline V gene. DNA of the CDR3: TGTGCCAGCAGCGAAAGGGGACTAGGCAACTATGGCTACACCTTC. Its translation is CASSERGLGNYGYTF.